These 13 T cell receptor beta chains were all obtained from the same sample, sequenced in a study of T-cell reconstitution after alpha-beta-depleted transplantation in children (dated by TCRdb to between 2015 and 2016). The receptor library was made with PCR. For sequencing, an Illumina HiSeq 2500 was employed. TCR library preparation used molecular barcoding, with unique molecular identifiers applied to normalize quantification of the TCRbeta repertoire. The raw public reads went through TCRdb reprocessing: fastp at Q25, MiXCR clone calling, in-frame beta chains kept. Each entry merges the rows of one CDR3 protein and shows their most common DNA and genes. In this sample the table shows about 400,000 distinct CDR3 sequences, 15% to 20% of which occur a single time. The ten top clones hold approximately 28% of the sample. What the treatment or condition label conveys for this sample: allogeneic hematopoietic cell transplantation with graft depleted of TCRalphabeta T cells and CD19 B cells.

The specimen comprised PBMCs, mostly from graft donor cells, sampled 360 days after TCRalphabeta/CD19-depleted stem cell transplant. These TCRs come from a boy younger than two who had a stem cell transplant for Wiskott-Aldrich syndrome, so the T cells may come from the graft donor.

The V and J genes are TRBV6-5 and TRBJ2-3, with D perhaps matching TRBD2 (6 bases). CDR3 length: 18 residues. Trimming took off 5 bases at V and 0 bases at J, with 21 bases between the two ends. The germline gives CDR1 MNHEY, CDR2 SVGAGI. CDR3 in DNA: TGTGCCAGCAGTCACCTTATAGCGCGGGGAACTAGCACAGATACGCAGTATTTT. It codes for CASSHLIARGTSTDTQYF.

This sequence joins TRBV7-2 and TRBJ2-1; weak D call: TRBD2 (5 bases). V was cut by 2 bases and J by 8 bases, with 13 bases left in between. CDR3 length equals 14 residues. Germline V CDR1 and CDR2: SGHTA, FQGNSA. CDR3 amino acids: CASSLFHWRDEQFF. The CDR3 DNA is TGTGCCAGCAGCTTATTTCATTGGCGGGATGAGCAGTTCTTC.

The chain has TRBV29-1 and TRBJ2-5; tentatively, D is TRBD1 or TRBD2 (5 bases each). V lost 7 bases to trimming and J lost 4 bases, with 10 bases between them. Germline CDR1 is SQVTM and CDR2 is ANQGSEA. This CDR3 spans 11 amino acids. This CDR3 reads CSGDLRETQYF. CDR3 in DNA: TGCAGCGGGGACCTGAGAGAGACCCAGTACTTC. Variable domain in full (rest from reference TRBV29-1 and TRBJ2-5): SAVISQKPSRDICQRGTSLTIQCQVDSQVTMMFWYRQQPGQSLTLIATANQGSEATYESGFVIDKFPISRPNLTFSTLTVSNMSPEDSSIYLCSGDLRETQYFGPGTRLLVL.

This clonotype was observed a single time. The chain is built from TRBV10-3 and TRBJ2-2, with D tentatively TRBD1 (6 bases). CDR3 length: 14 residues. V lost 6 bases and J lost 2, with 10 bases in between. CDR1 ENHRY and CDR2 SYGVKD come from the germline V gene. CDR3 amino acids: CAIRRTENTGELFF. CDR3 DNA: TGTGCCATCAGGCGGACAGAAAACACCGGGGAGCTGTTTTTT.

The rearrangement links TRBV6-5 to TRBJ2-3; a weak D match, TRBD2 (6 bases). CDR3 size: 15 residues. Per the germline V gene, CDR1 is MNHEY and CDR2 is SVGAGI. Trimming removed 0 bases at V and 1 base at J, with 8 bases between. The DNA for the CDR3 is TGTGCCAGCAGTTACTCAGGCGGGGGCACAGATACGCAGTATTTT. As protein: CASSYSGGGTDTQYF.

The chain links TRBV11-2 to TRBJ2-1; 16 bases are a match to TRBD2. Unmatched junction bases numbered 10, after V lost 5 bases and J lost 3 bases. Germline CDR1 is SGHAT and CDR2 is FQNNGV. The CDR3 loop spans 19 amino acids. This CDR3 reads CASSPVGLAGGAYYNEQFF. In DNA form, the CDR3 reads TGTGCCAGCAGCCCAGTGGGACTAGCGGGAGGGGCCTACTACAATGAGCAGTTCTTC.

This clonotype turned up a few times. The V gene is TRBV3-1, the J gene TRBJ2-7; weak D call: TRBD2 (5 bases). V was clipped by 1 base and J by 4 bases, with 14 bases between them. Per the germline V gene, CDR1 is LGHDT and CDR2 is YNNKEL (reference sequence). This CDR3 is built from 15 residues. This CDR3 is CASSQGPSREYEQYF. For the CDR3, the DNA is TGTGCCAGCAGCCAAGGTCCTAGCAGAGAATACGAGCAGTACTTC.

This clonotype occurred once. The V gene is TRBV2, the J gene TRBJ1-2; unclear D gene. The CDR3 totals 11 residues. Germline values: CDR1 SNHLY, CDR2 FYNNEI. V was clipped by 2 bases and J by 14 bases, with 12 bases between them. The CDR3 region is CASSERPRSTF. As DNA, the CDR3 is TGTGCCAGCAGTGAAAGACCCAGAAGTACCTTC. Complete variable domain (other parts from reference TRBV2 and TRBJ1-2): EPEVTQTPSHQVTQMGQEVILRCVPISNHLYFYWYRQILGQKVEFLVSFYNNEISEKSEIFDDQFSVERPDGSNFTLKIRSTKLEDSAMYFCASSERPRSTFGSGTRLTVV.

The sample holds a few counts of this clonotype. The chain links TRBV5-1 to TRBJ2-4; tentative D call: TRBD2 (6 bases). With 5 bases removed from V and 0 bases from J, the gap between germline ends came to 18 bases. CDR1 and CDR2 (germline): SGHRS, YFSETQ. This CDR3 is built from 17 residues. Here the CDR3 reads CASRPMGGLIAKNIQYF. DNA of the CDR3: TGCGCCAGCAGACCAATGGGGGGATTAATAGCCAAAAACATTCAGTACTTC. Complete variable domain (other parts from reference TRBV5-1 and TRBJ2-4): KAGVTQTPRYLIKTRGQQVTLSCSPISGHRSVSWYQQTPGQGLQFLFEYFSETQRNKGNFPGRFSGRQFSNSRSEMNVSTLELGDSALYLCASRPMGGLIAKNIQYFGAGTRLSVL.

V and J are TRBV5-1 and TRBJ1-2; TRBD1 is a possible D gene (5 bases). V was cut by 0 bases and J by 5 bases, with 8 bases left in between. The CDR3 runs to 13 residues. Per the germline V gene, CDR1 is SGHRS and CDR2 is YFSETQ. The CDR3 protein is CASSLAGSYGYTF. DNA of the CDR3: TGCGCCAGCAGCTTGGCAGGGTCTTATGGCTACACCTTC. The full variable domain, in which reference TRBV5-1 and TRBJ1-2 provide the parts outside the CDR3, is KAGVTQTPRYLIKTRGQQVTLSCSPISGHRSVSWYQQTPGQGLQFLFEYFSETQRNKGNFPGRFSGRQFSNSRSEMNVSTLELGDSALYLCASSLAGSYGYTFGSGTRLTVV.

This clonotype was found a few times. The chain has TRBV5-1 and TRBJ2-1; D might be TRBD1 (6 bases). The germline gives CDR1 SGHRS, CDR2 YFSETQ. Trimming cost V 3 bases and J 3 bases, with 10 bases left between them. The CDR3 totals 14 residues. The CDR3, as DNA: TGCGCCAGCAGCTACCGGGACAACTACAATGAGCAGTTCTTC. Amino acid sequence: CASSYRDNYNEQFF.

This clonotype was counted a few times. J is TRBJ2-1 and V is TRBV15, with 9 nucleotides matching TRBD2. The CDR3 consists of 22 residues. The junction had 23 bases not matched to a gene; V was cut back by 0 bases and J by 5 bases. Germline V gives CDR1 LNHNV, CDR2 YYDKDF (reference sequence). The CDR3 protein is CATSRDRRLSGRRPPYDNEQFF. DNA for the CDR3: TGTGCCACCAGCAGAGATCGTCGACTTAGCGGGAGAAGACCACCTTACGACAATGAGCAGTTCTTC.

About this clonotype itself: A much larger clone lies one base from this, so it may be a read error. The chain's CDR3 is CASSHRDGPRKTQYF. CDR3 bases: TGTGCCAGCAGCCACCGGGACGGACCCCGGAAGACCCAGTACTTC. The V and J genes are TRBV12-3 or TRBV12-4 and TRBJ2-5; D could derive from TRBD1 or TRBD2 (5 bases each). The CDR3 covers 15 residues. V was clipped by 6 bases and J by 6 bases, with 20 bases between them.